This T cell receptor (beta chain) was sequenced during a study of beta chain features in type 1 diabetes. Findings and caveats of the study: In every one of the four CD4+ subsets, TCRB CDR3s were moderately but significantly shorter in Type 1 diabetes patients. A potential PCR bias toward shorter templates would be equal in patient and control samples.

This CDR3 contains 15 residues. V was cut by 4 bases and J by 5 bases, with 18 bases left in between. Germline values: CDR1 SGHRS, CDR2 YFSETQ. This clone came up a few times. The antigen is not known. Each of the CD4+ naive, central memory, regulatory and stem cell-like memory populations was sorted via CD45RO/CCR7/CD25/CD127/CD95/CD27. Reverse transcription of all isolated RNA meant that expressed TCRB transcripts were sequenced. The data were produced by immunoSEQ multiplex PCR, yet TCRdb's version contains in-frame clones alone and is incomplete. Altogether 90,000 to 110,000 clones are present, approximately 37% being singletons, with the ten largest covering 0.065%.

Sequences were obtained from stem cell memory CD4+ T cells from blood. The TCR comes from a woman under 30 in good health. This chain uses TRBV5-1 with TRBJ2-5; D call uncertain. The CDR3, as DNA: TGCGCCAGCAGCGCCTCGACTGTTTCAAGCGAGACCCAGTACTTC. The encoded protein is CASSASTVSSETQYF.